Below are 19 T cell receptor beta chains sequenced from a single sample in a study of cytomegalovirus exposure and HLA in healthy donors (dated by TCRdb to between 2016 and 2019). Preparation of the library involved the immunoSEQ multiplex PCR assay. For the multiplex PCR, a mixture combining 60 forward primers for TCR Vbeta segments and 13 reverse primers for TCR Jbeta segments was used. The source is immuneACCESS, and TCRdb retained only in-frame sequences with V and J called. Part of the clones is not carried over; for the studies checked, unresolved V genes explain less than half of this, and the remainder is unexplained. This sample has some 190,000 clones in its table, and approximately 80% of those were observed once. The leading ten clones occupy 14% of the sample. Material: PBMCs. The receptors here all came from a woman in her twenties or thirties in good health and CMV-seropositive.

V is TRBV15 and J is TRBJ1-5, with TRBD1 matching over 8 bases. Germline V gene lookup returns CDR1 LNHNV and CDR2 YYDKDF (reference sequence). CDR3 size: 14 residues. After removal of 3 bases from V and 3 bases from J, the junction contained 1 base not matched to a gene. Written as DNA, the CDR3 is TGTGCCACCAGCAGGACAGGGGTCAATCAGCCCCAGCATTTT. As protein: CATSRTGVNQPQHF.

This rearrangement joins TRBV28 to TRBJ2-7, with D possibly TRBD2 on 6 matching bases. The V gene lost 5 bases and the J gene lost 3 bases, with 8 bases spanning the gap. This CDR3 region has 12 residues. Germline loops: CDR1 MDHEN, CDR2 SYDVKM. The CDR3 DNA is TGTGCCAGCAGTGGGGGACTCTACGAGCAGTACTTC. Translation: CASSGGLYEQYF.

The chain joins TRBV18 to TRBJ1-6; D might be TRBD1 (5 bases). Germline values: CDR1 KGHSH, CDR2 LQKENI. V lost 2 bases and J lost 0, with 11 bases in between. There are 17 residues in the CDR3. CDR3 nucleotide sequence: TGTGCCAGCTCACCAGGTCAGCAGGGCTCCTATAATTCACCCCTCCACTTT. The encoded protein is CASSPGQQGSYNSPLHF.

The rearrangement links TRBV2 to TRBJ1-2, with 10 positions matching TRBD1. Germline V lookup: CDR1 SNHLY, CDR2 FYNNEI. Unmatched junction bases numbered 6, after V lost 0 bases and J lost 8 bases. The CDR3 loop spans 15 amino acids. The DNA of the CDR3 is TGTGCCAGCAGTGAAGCGCGACAGGGGGCGTACGGCTACACCTTC. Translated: CASSEARQGAYGYTF.

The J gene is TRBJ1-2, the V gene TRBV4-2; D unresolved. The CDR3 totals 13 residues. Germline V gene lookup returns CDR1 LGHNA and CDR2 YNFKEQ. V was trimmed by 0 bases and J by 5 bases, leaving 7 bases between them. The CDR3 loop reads CASSQDHKYGYTF. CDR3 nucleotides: TGTGCCAGCAGCCAAGATCACAAATATGGCTACACCTTC.

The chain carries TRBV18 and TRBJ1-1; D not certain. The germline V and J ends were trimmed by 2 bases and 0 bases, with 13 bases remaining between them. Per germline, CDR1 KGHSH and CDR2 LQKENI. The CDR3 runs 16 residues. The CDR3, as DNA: TGTGCCAGCTCACCAGTGCAAGCGGTCATGAACACTGAAGCTTTCTTT. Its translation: CASSPVQAVMNTEAFF.

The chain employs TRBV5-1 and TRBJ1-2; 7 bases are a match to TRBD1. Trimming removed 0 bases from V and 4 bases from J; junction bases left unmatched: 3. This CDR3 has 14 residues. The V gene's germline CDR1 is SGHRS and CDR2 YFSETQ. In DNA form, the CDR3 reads TGCGCCAGCAGCTTGGGGGACAGAGCCTATGGCTACACCTTC. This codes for CASSLGDRAYGYTF.

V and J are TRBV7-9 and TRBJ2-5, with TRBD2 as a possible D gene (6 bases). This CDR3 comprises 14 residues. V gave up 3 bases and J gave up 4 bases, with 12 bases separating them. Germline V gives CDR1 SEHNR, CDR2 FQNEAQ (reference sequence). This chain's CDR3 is CASSFLGGGETQYF. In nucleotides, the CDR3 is TGTGCCAGCAGCTTTTTGGGGGGAGGAGAGACCCAGTACTTC.

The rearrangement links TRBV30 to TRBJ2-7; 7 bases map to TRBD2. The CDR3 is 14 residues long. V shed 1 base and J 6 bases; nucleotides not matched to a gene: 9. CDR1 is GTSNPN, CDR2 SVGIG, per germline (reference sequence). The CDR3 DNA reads TGTGCCTGGAGTGCGGGCGGGAGTACCTCCGAGCAGTACTTC. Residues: CAWSAGGSTSEQYF.

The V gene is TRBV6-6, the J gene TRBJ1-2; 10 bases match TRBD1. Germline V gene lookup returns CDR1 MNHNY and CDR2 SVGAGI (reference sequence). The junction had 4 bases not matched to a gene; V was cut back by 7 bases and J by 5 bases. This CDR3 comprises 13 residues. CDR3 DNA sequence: TGTGCCAGCAATGCGGGACAGGGGTATGGCTACACCTTC. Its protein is CASNAGQGYGYTF.

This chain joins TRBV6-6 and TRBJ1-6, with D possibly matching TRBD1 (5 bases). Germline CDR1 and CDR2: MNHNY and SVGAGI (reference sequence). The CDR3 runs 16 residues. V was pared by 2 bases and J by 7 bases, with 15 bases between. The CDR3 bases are TGTGCCAGCAGTTACCGGTCCGGGGGTGGGAATTCACCCCTCCACTTT. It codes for CASSYRSGGGNSPLHF.

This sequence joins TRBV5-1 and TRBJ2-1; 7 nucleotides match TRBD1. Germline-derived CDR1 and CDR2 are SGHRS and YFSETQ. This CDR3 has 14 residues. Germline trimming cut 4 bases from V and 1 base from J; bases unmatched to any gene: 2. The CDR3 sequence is CASSQQGSYNEQFF. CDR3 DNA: TGCGCCAGCAGCCAACAGGGGTCCTACAATGAGCAGTTCTTC.

The CDR3 is CAWTASSGANVLTF. CDR3 nucleotides: TGTGCCTGGACAGCGAGCTCTGGGGCCAACGTCCTGACTTTC. The chain joins TRBV30 to TRBJ2-6; D gene unclear. The V end lost 4 bases, the J end lost 0 bases, and 7 bases lay between the germline ends. Germline assignment: CDR1 GTSNPN and CDR2 SVGIG (reference sequence). This CDR3 has 14 amino acids.

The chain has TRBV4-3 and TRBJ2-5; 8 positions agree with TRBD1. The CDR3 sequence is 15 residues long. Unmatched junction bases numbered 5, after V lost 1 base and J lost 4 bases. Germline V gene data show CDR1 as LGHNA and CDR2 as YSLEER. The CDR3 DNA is TGCGCCAGCAGCCAAGGGGGCAGGGGGCCAGAGACCCAGTACTTC. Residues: CASSQGGRGPETQYF.

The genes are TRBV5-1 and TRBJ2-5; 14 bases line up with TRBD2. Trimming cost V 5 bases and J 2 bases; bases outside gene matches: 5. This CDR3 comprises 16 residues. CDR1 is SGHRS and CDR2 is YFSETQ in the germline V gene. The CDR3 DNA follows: TGCGCCAGCAGGCGAGGACTAGCGGGGGGTCAAGAGACCCAGTACTTC. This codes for CASRRGLAGGQETQYF. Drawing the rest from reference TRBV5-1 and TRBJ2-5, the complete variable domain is KAGVTQTPRYLIKTRGQQVTLSCSPISGHRSVSWYQQTPGQGLQFLFEYFSETQRNKGNFPGRFSGRQFSNSRSEMNVSTLELGDSALYLCASRRGLAGGQETQYFGPGTRLLVL.

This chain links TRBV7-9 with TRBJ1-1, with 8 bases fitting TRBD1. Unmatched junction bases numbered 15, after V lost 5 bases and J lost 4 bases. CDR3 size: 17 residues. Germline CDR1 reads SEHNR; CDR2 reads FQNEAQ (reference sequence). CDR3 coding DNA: TGTGCCAGCAGCATCCCTAGAGGACAGGGAGGGGCCACTGAAGCTTTCTTT. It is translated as CASSIPRGQGGATEAFF. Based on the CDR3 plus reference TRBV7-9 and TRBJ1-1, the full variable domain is DTGVSQNPRHKITKRGQNVTFRCDPISEHNRLYWYRQTLGQGPEFLTYFQNEAQLEKSRLLSDRFSAERPKGSFSTLEIQRTEQGDSAMYLCASSIPRGQGGATEAFFGQGTRLTVV.

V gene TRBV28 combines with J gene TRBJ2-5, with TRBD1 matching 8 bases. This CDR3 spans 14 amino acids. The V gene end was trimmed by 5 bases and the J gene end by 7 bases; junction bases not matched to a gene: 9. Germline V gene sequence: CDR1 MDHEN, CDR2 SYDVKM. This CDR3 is CASSDRGPIGTQYF. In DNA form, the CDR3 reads TGTGCCAGCAGTGACAGGGGCCCCATCGGGACCCAGTACTTC.

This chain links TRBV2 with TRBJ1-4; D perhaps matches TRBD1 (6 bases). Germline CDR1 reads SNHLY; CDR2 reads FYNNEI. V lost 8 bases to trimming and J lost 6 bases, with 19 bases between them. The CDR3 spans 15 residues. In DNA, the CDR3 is TGTGCCAGCCTACCTAGGGGGACGGATCATGAAAAACTGTTTTTT. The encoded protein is CASLPRGTDHEKLFF.

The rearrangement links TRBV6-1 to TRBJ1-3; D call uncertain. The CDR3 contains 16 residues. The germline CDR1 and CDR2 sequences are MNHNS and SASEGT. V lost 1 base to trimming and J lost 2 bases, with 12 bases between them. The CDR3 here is CASSEVLEGAGNTIYF. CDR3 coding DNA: TGTGCCAGCAGTGAAGTTTTGGAGGGTGCTGGAAACACCATATATTTT.